The subject of this entry is one T cell receptor (beta chain). V was clipped by 7 bases and J by 7 bases; unmatched bases: 8. This CDR3 has 14 residues. Germline lookup yields CDR1 MNHNS and CDR2 SASEGT. TCRdb's copy holds only in-frame clones and misses some; the assay was immunoSEQ multiplex PCR. This sample has some 42,000 clones, with over 75% found just once. This record comes from a study of lymphopenia after photon versus proton radiotherapy. J is TRBJ2-5 and V is TRBV6-1; 11 nucleotides match TRBD1. The clonotype was recovered from a woman between 70 and 85 years old with pancreatic cancer. The sequences come from peripheral blood, collected from a patient treated with proton-based radiotherapy. The chain's CDR3 is CASMPGQGGGTQYF. In DNA form, the CDR3 reads TGTGCCAGCATGCCGGGACAGGGGGGTGGGACCCAGTACTTC.